Following are 29 T cell receptor beta chains from one sample sequenced in a study of identical twins. Via MiXCR, TCRdb re-called the 5' RACE reads, giving one row per CDR3 protein. The sample has under 900,000 distinct CDR3 sequences, 15% to 20% seen once. In addition, the sample was reused for a study of T cells expressing NK-cell markers.

Sequencing was carried out using PBMCs. The source of these receptors is a woman younger than 35 in good health.

The sample holds a few counts of this clonotype. The chain combines TRBV12-3 or TRBV12-4 with TRBJ2-5, with 11 bases identical to TRBD2. V lost 5 bases and J lost 5; bases outside the gene matches: 10. CDR3 length: 16 residues. CDR3 residues: CASSLVAGGPLETQYF. As DNA, the CDR3 is TGTGCCAGCAGTCTCGTAGCGGGGGGGCCGTTGGAGACCCAGTACTTC.

The table lists this clonotype with a few counts. The chain is built from TRBV14 and TRBJ2-1, with D unresolved. Germline CDR1 reads SGHDN; CDR2 reads FVKESK. This CDR3 contains 13 residues. V dropped 0 bases and J dropped 10 bases, with 10 bases sitting between them. The CDR3 nucleotides are TGTGCCAGCAGCCAAGATTATGGCCCCGAGCAGTTCTTC. Its translation is CASSQDYGPEQFF.

The chain recombines TRBV10-3 with TRBJ2-1; 7 bases fit TRBD2. The CDR3 loop spans 13 amino acids. Germline lookup yields CDR1 ENHRY and CDR2 SYGVKD. The junction had 7 bases not matched to a gene; V was cut back by 11 bases and J by 3 bases. The CDR3 reads CASLGGDYNEQFF. The CDR3 DNA sequence: TGTGCCTCTCTGGGGGGGGACTACAATGAGCAGTTCTTC.

This clonotype showed up just a few times. This chain links TRBV12-3 or TRBV12-4 with TRBJ1-5; D might be TRBD1 (5 bases). The CDR3 is 14 residues long. V lost 3 bases, J lost 4 bases, and 10 bases lay in between. The CDR3 sequence: CASSFPGVNQPQHF. In DNA, the CDR3 is TGTGCCAGCAGTTTTCCGGGGGTAAATCAGCCCCAGCATTTT.

This clonotype was seen just once. The V gene is TRBV12-3 or TRBV12-4, the J gene TRBJ2-7, with 8 bases lining up with TRBD1. Trimming at V came to 5 bases and at J to 5 bases, leaving 8 bases not matched to a gene. This CDR3 spans 14 amino acids. CDR3 nucleotide sequence: TGTGCCAGCAGTAAGGACAGGGAGTGGAACGAGCAGTACTTC. Translated: CASSKDREWNEQYF.

This chain uses TRBV7-2 with TRBJ2-1; 11 bases line up with TRBD2. This CDR3 is 14 amino acids long. The ends lost 3 bases at V and 8 bases at J; junction bases unmatched: 3. CDR1 is SGHTA, CDR2 FQGNSA, per germline. CDR3 amino acids: CASSFGTSGHEQFF. Written as DNA, the CDR3 is TGTGCCAGCAGCTTTGGGACTAGCGGTCATGAGCAGTTCTTC.

This clonotype was seen a handful of times. The rearrangement uses TRBV18 and TRBJ2-1; TRBD2 matches 8 bases. Germline-derived CDR1 and CDR2 are KGHSH and LQKENI. The trim removed 3 bases at V and 8 bases at J, leaving 9 bases unmatched. The CDR3 totals 15 residues. Here the CDR3 reads CASSPSGTGMDEQFF. For the CDR3, the DNA is TGTGCCAGCTCACCTAGCGGGACCGGGATGGATGAGCAGTTCTTC.

The chain employs TRBV6-1 and TRBJ2-1; TRBD2 matches 12 bases. The trim removed 6 bases at V and 0 bases at J, leaving 9 bases unmatched. The CDR3 is made up of 18 amino acids. Germline V lookup: CDR1 MNHNS, CDR2 SASEGT. CDR3 nucleotide sequence: TGTGCCAGCAGGACAACTAGCGGGGGGTTTGGCTCCTACAATGAGCAGTTCTTC. Translating gives CASRTTSGGFGSYNEQFF.

The rearrangement links TRBV6-2 or TRBV6-3 to TRBJ2-7; tentative D call: TRBD2 (6 bases). The germline V gene encodes CDR1 MNHEY and CDR2 SVGEGT. CDR3 length equals 13 residues. Between the trimmed V and J ends, which lost 6 bases and 5 bases, there was a span of 14 bases. The CDR3 DNA reads as TGTGCCAGCAGCCCAACCCTAGCGCACGAGCAGTACTTC. Translation: CASSPTLAHEQYF.

This clonotype has just a few counts. This chain links TRBV29-1 with TRBJ2-7; 13 nucleotides align to TRBD2. This CDR3 region has 13 residues. Germline lookup yields CDR1 SQVTM and CDR2 ANQGSEA. The V gene end was trimmed by 7 bases and the J gene end by 3 bases; junction bases not matched to a gene: 3. CDR3 protein: CSGRTSGSYEQYF. The CDR3 coding sequence is TGCAGCGGACGGACTAGCGGGAGCTACGAGCAGTACTTC.

This clonotype was recorded at least ten times. An end of the junction differs from the germline gene, which may be a read error. The chain is built from TRBV18 and TRBJ2-3; the D is unclear. Germline V lookup: CDR1 KGHSH, CDR2 LQKENI. The CDR3 consists of 12 residues. CDR3: CASSPPADTQYF. In DNA, the CDR3 is TGCGCCAGCAGCCCCCCCGCAGATACGCAGTATTTT. The full variable domain, with the rest looked up from reference TRBV18 and TRBJ2-3, is NAGVMQNPRHLVRRRGQEARLRCSPMKGHSHVYWYRQLPEEGLKFMVYLQKENIIDESGMPKERFSAEFPKEGPSILRIQQVVRGDSAAYFCASSPPADTQYFGPGTRLTVL.

J is TRBJ1-2 and V is TRBV6-1; D gene uncertain. The germline V gene encodes CDR1 MNHNS and CDR2 SASEGT. This CDR3 contains 13 residues. Trimming took off 5 bases at V and 4 bases at J, with 11 bases between the two ends. The CDR3 DNA reads as TGTGCCAGCAGTCCGGGCCCTCCCTATGGCTACACCTTC. It codes for CASSPGPPYGYTF.

This sequence joins TRBV4-3 and TRBJ1-2; no clear D gene. The V end lost 0 bases, the J end lost 1 base, and 9 bases lay between the germline ends. This CDR3 has 15 amino acids. Germline CDR1 LGHNA, CDR2 YSLEER. CDR3 bases: TGCGCCAGCAGCCAAGATCTCTTAAATAACTATGGCTACACCTTC. Translation gives CASSQDLLNNYGYTF.

This clonotype came up a few times. This chain links TRBV12-3 or TRBV12-4 with TRBJ1-6; D gene unclear. There are 14 residues in the CDR3. V lost 3 bases, J lost 8 bases, and 11 bases lay in between. CDR3 region: CASSFLGSDSPLHF. In DNA, the CDR3 is TGTGCCAGCAGTTTTTTAGGGTCGGATTCACCCCTCCACTTT.

V and J are TRBV9 and TRBJ2-3; D gene uncertain. Trimming shortened V by 0 bases and J by 2 bases, and 7 bases separated the two germline ends. CDR1 SGDLS and CDR2 YYNGEE come from the germline V gene. The CDR3 is 14 amino acids. As DNA, the CDR3 is TGTGCCAGCAGCGTAGGACACCTCACAGATACGCAGTATTTT. This encodes CASSVGHLTDTQYF.

The chain couples TRBV10-2 to TRBJ2-1; 8 nucleotides agree with TRBD2. CDR1 WSHSY and CDR2 SAAADI come from the germline V gene. This CDR3 is 15 amino acids long. J lost 4 bases, V lost 7 bases, and 9 bases had no gene match. CDR3 sequence: CASMMVIAGYNEQFF. CDR3 in DNA: TGCGCCAGCATGATGGTAATAGCGGGGTACAATGAGCAGTTCTTC.

The rearrangement links TRBV5-1 to TRBJ2-5; 8 bases fit TRBD2. The CDR3 consists of 16 residues. CDR1 and CDR2 (germline): SGHRS, YFSETQ. Germline trimming cut 2 bases from V and 1 base from J; bases unmatched to any gene: 7. The DNA of the CDR3 is TGCGCCAGCAGCTTCGGGGGGGCACAGATCCAAGAGACCCAGTACTTC. Its protein is CASSFGGAQIQETQYF.

The CDR3 region is CASSLWGGPDTQYF. The CDR3 bases are TGTGCCAGCAGCTTGTGGGGGGGGCCAGATACGCAGTATTTT. The V call is TRBV7-3, the J call TRBJ2-3, with D possibly matching TRBD2 (7 bases). The CDR3 totals 14 residues. CDR1 is SGHTA, CDR2 FQGTGA, per germline. The V and J ends lost 3 bases and 4 bases respectively, with 11 bases between them.

Ten or more counts support this clonotype. The V call is TRBV12-3 or TRBV12-4, the J call TRBJ2-3; D remains ambiguous. Trimming took 4 bases from V and 5 from J, leaving 4 bases between them. CDR3 length equals 11 residues. The CDR3 region has the DNA TGTGCCAGCAGTTACAGAGATACGCAGTATTTT. This sequence encodes CASSYRDTQYF.

The V and J genes are TRBV19 and TRBJ1-1; D unclear. CDR1 LNHDA and CDR2 SQIVND come from the germline V gene (reference sequence). V lost 9 bases, J lost 2 bases, and 16 bases lay in between. CDR3 length: 14 residues. DNA for the CDR3: TGTGCCAGCTCTGCGCAGGCCGGCAACACTGAAGCTTTCTTT. Its translation: CASSAQAGNTEAFF.

The rearrangement joins TRBV5-1 to TRBJ1-2, with unresolved D. The germline gives CDR1 SGHRS, CDR2 YFSETQ. There are 15 residues in the CDR3. V was pared by 0 bases and J by 4 bases, with 13 bases between. CDR3 protein: CASSLDPGKGYGYTF. The CDR3, as DNA: TGCGCCAGCAGCTTGGACCCCGGGAAAGGCTATGGCTACACCTTC.

This clonotype occurred a few times. The chain employs TRBV18 and TRBJ2-2; D is possibly TRBD2 (6 bases). The CDR3 sequence is 16 residues long. Trimming shortened V by 2 bases and J by 7 bases, and 17 bases separated the two germline ends. Germline V CDR1 and CDR2: KGHSH, LQKENI. CDR3 residues: CASSPRSGRTGGELFF. The DNA for the CDR3 is TGTGCCAGCTCACCAAGGTCGGGGAGGACCGGCGGGGAGCTGTTTTTT.

The rearrangement links TRBV15 to TRBJ2-2; D call uncertain. V lost 6 bases and J lost 0, with 5 bases in between. Germline V lookup: CDR1 LNHNV, CDR2 YYDKDF (reference sequence). This CDR3 region has 13 residues. The CDR3 sequence: CATRFTNTGELFF. Written as DNA, the CDR3 is TGTGCCACCAGGTTTACGAACACCGGGGAGCTGTTTTTT.

This clonotype appeared a few times. The chain joins TRBV20-1 to TRBJ2-1; 12 nucleotides agree with TRBD1. This CDR3 region has 14 residues. V gave up 6 bases and J gave up 2 bases; unmatched junction bases: 2. From germline, CDR1 is DFQATT and CDR2 SNEGSKA (reference sequence). The chain's CDR3 is CSARDRGPYNEQFF. As DNA, the CDR3 is TGCAGTGCCCGGGACAGGGGGCCCTACAATGAGCAGTTCTTC.

The V call is TRBV6-6, the J call TRBJ2-7, with D hard to call. The CDR3 loop spans 13 amino acids. V was pared by 11 bases and J by 4 bases, with 18 bases between. Germline CDR1 MNHNY, CDR2 SVGAGI (reference sequence). CDR3 sequence: CAGRVGVGYEQYF. Here the CDR3 DNA reads TGTGCCGGCCGAGTTGGGGTCGGATACGAGCAGTACTTC.

The V call is TRBV20-1, the J call TRBJ2-4; D is unresolved. The CDR3 length is 13 residues. Trimming removed 1 base at V and 7 bases at J, with 11 bases between. The V gene's germline CDR1 is DFQATT and CDR2 SNEGSKA (reference sequence). The CDR3 reads CSARALTGNIQYF. CDR3 sequence (DNA): TGCAGTGCTAGAGCCCTGACTGGGAACATTCAGTACTTC.

This clonotype was seen a handful of times. V gene TRBV10-2 combines with J gene TRBJ2-5, with TRBD2 matching over 11 bases. V shed 3 bases, J shed 3 bases, and the junction held 3 bases outside the gene matches. The CDR3 length is 15 residues. The germline V gene has CDR1 WSHSY and CDR2 SAAADI. The CDR3, as DNA: TGCGCCAGCAGTGAACTAGCGGGGGTGGAAGAGACCCAGTACTTC. It translates to CASSELAGVEETQYF.

CDR3: CASRPDRAGANVLTF. CDR3 in DNA: TGTGCCAGCAGACCCGACAGGGCTGGGGCCAACGTCCTGACTTTC. The rearrangement links TRBV12-3 or TRBV12-4 to TRBJ2-6, with 7 bases lining up with TRBD1. The junction had 4 bases not matched to a gene; V was cut back by 6 bases and J by 2 bases. The CDR3 consists of 15 residues.

In this sample, this clonotype turned up many times. The chain employs TRBV5-1 and TRBJ2-4; TRBD2 aligns across 7 bases. J was trimmed by 2 bases and V by 1 base; bases with no gene match: 3. The CDR3 is 15 residues long. The germline V gene encodes CDR1 SGHRS and CDR2 YFSETQ. CDR3 nucleotides: TGCGCCAGCAGCTTGCAAGGGACTACCAAAAACATTCAGTACTTC. Encoded protein: CASSLQGTTKNIQYF.